This T cell receptor beta chain appears in the sequencing data of a study of T cell responses to AZD1222 COVID-19 vaccine. Across the study: Pooling of second doses given at about 4 or about 12 weeks was done. Whole-study findings and limits: Baseline seropositives among AZD1222 recipients totaled only five to seven. Scientists sampled the repertoires only once the peak T cell response had passed. Spike was spanned by vaccine-associated CD4 TCRs, which were dominant at 160-218 and 743-854.

Germline values: CDR1 KGHSH, CDR2 LQKENI. With 6 bases removed from V and 1 base from J, the gap between germline ends came to 12 bases. The CDR3 spans 14 residues. In the case of this clone: Its antigen remains unidentified.

TCRdb keeps only in-frame clones here, not all; method: immunoSEQ multiplex PCR. The sample shows roughly 65,000 clones, about nine tenths of them seen only once. Sequenced material: peripheral blood, taken on day 0 of AZD1222 vaccination. This TCR was sampled from an adult in good health. This sequence joins TRBV18 and TRBJ1-1; D unclear. CDR3 DNA: TGTGCCAGCTCTACCAGCGGATGGAACACTGAAGCTTTCTTT. It is translated as CASSTSGWNTEAFF.